Listed below are T cell receptor beta chains from one sample, sequenced in a study of T cell responses to AZD1222 COVID-19 vaccine. Generated by immunoSEQ multiplex PCR, the TCRdb table keeps only in-frame clones and is missing some. The sample holds roughly 98,000 clones, 88% seen once. The sample here was peripheral blood, taken 28 days after the second AZD1222 dose. These receptors came from an adult who received the AZD1222 COVID-19 vaccine. CDR3s include the opening cysteine and the closing phenylalanine or tryptophan. D genes are given only for firm matches. Some rows mark clone size as missing; the rest say once, few, many or name a class of expanded clone.

cdr3_nt cdr3_aa d_call j_call clone_size v_call
TGTGCCAGCAGCGTAGGTTTTGGAGCGAGGGCGGAAAAACTGTTTTTT CASSVGFGARAEKLFF - TRBJ1-4 few TRBV9
TGTGCCAGCAGTTACCTCTCCCCTGAAGCTTTCTTT CASSYLSPEAFF - TRBJ1-1 - TRBV6-5
TGTGCCAGCAGTAGGCAGGCGACCTATCAGCCCCAGCATTTT CASSRQATYQPQHF - TRBJ1-5 - TRBV27
TGTGCCAGCGGTGAAGGGTTTGGAAACACCATATATTTT CASGEGFGNTIYF - TRBJ1-3 - TRBV6-1
TGTGCCAGCAGTGGGGGGAAGGGCAATCAGCCCCAGCATTTT CASSGGKGNQPQHF - TRBJ1-5 - TRBV27
TGTGCCAGCAGCCCCCAGGGGGCGGGATATGGCTACACCTTC CASSPQGAGYGYTF TRBD1 TRBJ1-2 - TRBV3-1/TRBV3-2
TGTGCCAGCACCCTAACAGGGGGAACTGGGGCCAACGTCCTGACTTTC CASTLTGGTGANVLTF TRBD1 TRBJ2-6 - TRBV27
TGTGCCAGCAGCTCGATGACAGGGAGACGAACTGAAGCTTTCTTT CASSSMTGRRTEAFF TRBD1 TRBJ1-1 - TRBV7-8
TGCAGTGCTAGTCGCACTCTGCCCTACGAGCAGTACTTC CSASRTLPYEQYF - TRBJ2-7 - TRBV20-1
TGTGCCAGCAGTAGGGGATTCTTCTACAATGAGCAGTTCTTC CASSRGFFYNEQFF - TRBJ2-1 - TRBV6-4
TGCGCCAGCAGGCAGTCCTACGAGCAGTACTTC CASRQSYEQYF - TRBJ2-7 many TRBV5-1
TGTGCCAGCTCACCAGCCTGGACAGCTACATATTATAATGAAAAACTGTTTTTT CASSPAWTATYYNEKLFF - TRBJ1-4 - TRBV18
TGTGCCAGCAGTTCCCCACTATGGGTCGGGGAGCTGTTTTTT CASSSPLWVGELFF - TRBJ2-2 - TRBV28
TGTGCCAGCTCACCGCCCGGGGGAGAAAATGAAAAACTGTTTTTT CASSPPGGENEKLFF - TRBJ1-4 - TRBV18
TGTGCCAGCAGCAGCTCGGACAGGGTTTTTGGAAAACTGTTTTTT CASSSSDRVFGKLFF TRBD1 TRBJ1-4 - TRBV6-5
TGTGCCAGCACGGCGACCGGGGAGCTGTTTTTT CASTATGELFF - TRBJ2-2 - TRBV6-5
TGTGCCAGCAGCTCCCCTCCTGGAGGTGGCTACACCTTC CASSSPPGGGYTF - TRBJ1-2 - TRBV5-4
TGTGCCAGCAGTGAATGGGGGACAGGGTCCTCCTACGAGCAGTACTTC CASSEWGTGSSYEQYF TRBD1 TRBJ2-7 - TRBV6-1
TGTGCCAGCTCCCCCCAGCGACGAGAGACCCAGTACTTC CASSPQRRETQYF - TRBJ2-5 - TRBV18
TGCGCCAGCAGCTTGGATCCCAGCTCCTACGAGCAGTACTTC CASSLDPSSYEQYF - TRBJ2-7 - TRBV5-1
TGTGCCATCAGTGAGGAGGGGTTGAGTCAGCCCCAGCATTTT CAISEEGLSQPQHF - TRBJ1-5 - TRBV10-3
TGTGCCTGGACCCCGGGCTATACTAACTATGGCTACACCTTC CAWTPGYTNYGYTF - TRBJ1-2 - TRBV30
TGTGCCAGCAGTTTAGGGACAGGGGGGCGGGAGACCCAGTACTTC CASSLGTGGRETQYF TRBD1 TRBJ2-5 once TRBV27
TGCGCCAGCAGCCGACTAGCGGGAGACGTCGAGCAGTACTTC CASSRLAGDVEQYF TRBD2 TRBJ2-7 - TRBV5-1
TGTGCCAGCAGCCCGGACTTAACCTACAATGAGCAGTTCTTC CASSPDLTYNEQFF - TRBJ2-1 - TRBV5-4
TGTGCCAGCAGGGATCGAAGCGCTGAAGCTTTCTTT CASRDRSAEAFF - TRBJ1-1 - TRBV2
TGTGCCAGCACCATCTCGGTAGGGAACACCGGGGAGCTGTTTTTT CASTISVGNTGELFF - TRBJ2-2 - TRBV2
TGTGCCAGCACCGACCCAGTCAGTCAAGAGACCCAGTACTTC CASTDPVSQETQYF - TRBJ2-5 - TRBV6-5
TGTGCCAGCAGCGGCGGACTAGCGGGAGTTTCCTACGAGCAGTACTTC CASSGGLAGVSYEQYF TRBD2 TRBJ2-7 - TRBV11-1
TGTGCCAGTAGTATAGGGACAGGGGTTGGATACGAGCAGTACTTC CASSIGTGVGYEQYF TRBD1 TRBJ2-7 once TRBV19
TGTGCCAGCAGCTTAGTGACAAATAATTCACCCCTCCACTTT CASSLVTNNSPLHF - TRBJ1-6 - TRBV7-9
TGTGCCAGCAGCCCCGGGCTGCTGCAGCCCCAGCATTTT CASSPGLLQPQHF - TRBJ1-5 - TRBV12-3/TRBV12-4
TGTGCCTGGAGTGTATTAGGCCAGGTCCCCCATGAGCAGTTCTTC CAWSVLGQVPHEQFF - TRBJ2-1 - TRBV30
TGTGCCAGTAAAGGCCCTTCGACGGCAGGGGAACACAATTCACCCCTCCACTTT CASKGPSTAGEHNSPLHF - TRBJ1-6 - TRBV19
TGCGCCAGCAGCCAGGCTCAGGGGCGTAACTACGAGCAGTACTTC CASSQAQGRNYEQYF - TRBJ2-7 - TRBV5-1
TGTGCCAGTACCAACCTCGGACAGGGTAACAACGAGCAGTACTTC CASTNLGQGNNEQYF TRBD1 TRBJ2-7 - TRBV19
TGTGCCAGCAGCTCCAGGGGTGGACGAACAACTAATGAAAAACTGTTTTTT CASSSRGGRTTNEKLFF - TRBJ1-4 - TRBV7-8
TGTGCCATCAGGACAGGGAGCACCGGGGAGCTGTTTTTT CAIRTGSTGELFF TRBD1 TRBJ2-2 - TRBV6-5
TGTGCCAGCAGCCCCCCCATACAAAACGAGCAGTACTTC CASSPPIQNEQYF - TRBJ2-7 - TRBV7-9
TGTGCCAGCAGGCTTGACAGATATGGCTACACCTTC CASRLDRYGYTF - TRBJ1-2 - TRBV6-6
TGTGCCAGCAGCACATCATATCAGGGGCGCGAGCAGTACTTC CASSTSYQGREQYF - TRBJ2-7 - TRBV7-8
TGTGCCAGCAGTGTTACCCGTGACAGGGGGTCCCAGTACTTC CASSVTRDRGSQYF TRBD1 TRBJ2-5 - TRBV28
TGTGCCCCCCCCATGAACACCATATATTTT CAPPMNTIYF - TRBJ1-3 - TRBV24-1